These T cell receptor beta chains were read from a single sample in a study of T cells in Graves' hyperthyroidism and ophthalmopathy. One entry per CDR3 protein results from TCRdb running MiXCR on the multiplex PCR reads. The sample has about 610,000 distinct CDR3 sequences, about 16% seen once. The sample comprised blood. These receptors came from a woman aged 40 to 55 with Graves' ophthalmopathy. The CDR3 runs from the conserved cysteine through the conserved F or W. The D gene is left open where the match is weak. Clone size is stated in some rows and not others, as once, few, many or a class when expanded.

CASSRTARTQYF TGTGCCAGCAGCCGGACCGCCCGAACGCAGTATTTT TRBV5-8 NA NA TRBJ2-3
CASSEGPDRAGGYTF TGTGCCAGCAGTGAAGGGCCGGACAGGGCCGGGGGCTACACCTTC TRBV6-1 TRBD1 few TRBJ1-2
CSGRVSPAGELFF TGCAGCGGCAGGGTCTCGCCCGCCGGGGAGCTGTTTTTT TRBV20-1 NA few TRBJ2-2
CASSPGTAVSGNTIYF TGTGCCAGCTCACCCGGGACAGCGGTTTCTGGAAACACCATATATTTT TRBV18 TRBD1 NA TRBJ1-3
CASSPRPDSYTGELFF TGTGCCAGCAGCCCACGCCCCGACAGTTACACCGGGGAGCTGTTTTTT TRBV11-2 NA many TRBJ2-2
CASSYRAGGGDEQYF TGTGCCAGCAGTTACAGGGCGGGGGGCGGCGACGAGCAGTACTTC TRBV6-9 TRBD2 NA TRBJ2-7
CSVGIYEKLFF TGCAGCGTCGGGATCTATGAAAAACTGTTTTTT TRBV29-1 NA few TRBJ1-4
CSVEGSSGSRYNEQFF TGCAGCGTTGAAGGTTCTAGCGGGAGTAGGTACAATGAGCAGTTCTTC TRBV29-1 TRBD2 NA TRBJ2-1
CASSEAQGLSNQPQHF TGTGCCAGCAGTGAAGCGCAAGGGCTTAGCAATCAGCCCCAGCATTTT TRBV2 NA many TRBJ1-5
CASSESLTLLGNEQFF TGCGCCAGCAGTGAGTCGCTGACCCTCCTCGGCAATGAGCAGTTCTTC TRBV10-2 NA few TRBJ2-1
CAIGGPGDQPQHF TGTGCCATCGGGGGACCGGGGGATCAGCCCCAGCATTTT TRBV6-1 NA NA TRBJ1-5
CSVEPEASYNEQFF TGCAGCGTTGAGCCTGAGGCCTCCTACAATGAGCAGTTCTTC TRBV29-1 NA NA TRBJ2-1
CASSESGRKTDTQYF TGTGCCAGCTCAGAAAGCGGGAGGAAAACAGATACGCAGTATTTT TRBV18 TRBD2 NA TRBJ2-3
CASSVSLAGDTQYF TGTGCCAGCAGTGTTTCACTAGCGGGAGATACGCAGTATTTT TRBV2 TRBD2 many TRBJ2-3
CASKEPERAFEAFF TGTGCCAGCAAAGAGCCGGAAAGGGCGTTTGAAGCTTTCTTT TRBV2 NA many TRBJ1-1
CASLGTLNTEAFF TGTGCCAGCTTAGGTACGTTGAACACTGAAGCTTTCTTT TRBV7-9 NA many TRBJ1-1
CASSSLAATNVLTF TGTGCCAGCAGTTCCTTAGCGGCCACCAACGTCCTGACTTTC TRBV12-3/TRBV12-4 NA few TRBJ2-6
CAISSGLHNNEQFF TGTGCCATCAGCTCCGGACTGCACAACAATGAGCAGTTCTTC TRBV10-3 NA many TRBJ2-1
CATSTRLAGGSYNEQFF TGTGCCACCAGCACCAGACTAGCGGGAGGGTCGTACAATGAGCAGTTCTTC TRBV15 TRBD2 NA TRBJ2-1
CASSLGGGGGETQYF TGTGCCAGCAGCTTAGGTGGTGGGGGGGGAGAGACCCAGTACTTC TRBV7-3 TRBD2 many TRBJ2-5
CASSPAGVAETQYF TGTGCCAGCTCACCGGCGGGAGTTGCAGAGACCCAGTACTTC TRBV18 TRBD2 few TRBJ2-5
CASSGTSQLGQFF TGCGCCAGCAGCGGGACTAGCCAGTTGGGGCAGTTCTTC TRBV5-1 TRBD2 many TRBJ2-1
CASSQGFPPLHF TGTGCCAGCAGCCAGGGGTTCCCACCCCTCCACTTT TRBV6-1 NA many TRBJ1-6
CASSESAGNTGELFF TGTGCCAGCAGCGAGTCGGCGGGGAACACCGGGGAGCTGTTTTTT TRBV6-4 NA many TRBJ2-2
CASSSSGRVVFQETQYF TGTGCCAGCAGTTCGAGCGGGAGGGTGGTGTTCCAAGAGACCCAGTACTTC TRBV27 TRBD2 few TRBJ2-5
CASSAPGRTEAFF TGTGCCAGCTCAGCGCCGGGTCGGACTGAAGCTTTCTTT TRBV18 NA many TRBJ1-1
CASRTDRGITEAFF TGTGCCAGCAGGACGGACAGGGGGATAACTGAAGCTTTCTTT TRBV5-4 TRBD1 few TRBJ1-1
CASSEDGVRNRTSYEQYF TGCGCCAGCAGCGAGGACGGCGTACGCAACAGGACCTCCTACGAGCAGTACTTC TRBV5-1 NA NA TRBJ2-7